The 10 T cell receptor beta chains in this list originate from one sample, sequenced in a study of T cells after yellow fever vaccination (dated by TCRdb to between 2017 and 2020). Taken with the paper, the label for treatment or condition translates to: live attenuated yellow fever vaccine strain. Receptors were amplified or captured by 5' RACE. The sequencer listed for this sample is Illumina NovaSeq 6000. TCRdb cleaned the public reads at Q25 with fastp, built clones with MiXCR and kept in-frame beta chains. Identical CDR3 protein sequences are pooled into one entry, listed with their most common genes and DNA. A total of roughly 340,000 distinct CDR3 sequences appear in this sample, around 3.9% of them only once. The ten largest clonotypes hold approximately 24% of the sample. The starting material was PBMCs, obtained 5 days after the yellow fever booster vaccination. Receptors originate from a man aged 18 to 30 who received the YFV17D yellow fever vaccine.

This clonotype has a count of ten or more. V and J are TRBV14 and TRBJ1-2, with TRBD1 identical over 7 bases. The V gene end was trimmed by 1 base and the J gene end by 8 bases; junction bases not matched to a gene: 7. Per the germline V gene, CDR1 is SGHDN and CDR2 is FVKESK. The CDR3 consists of 14 residues. CDR3 nucleotides: TGTGCCAGCAGCCAAGCCCGACAGGGCGGAGGCTACACCTTC. It specifies CASSQARQGGGYTF.

At least ten counts were recorded for this clonotype. The chain has TRBV27 and TRBJ2-7; TRBD1 or TRBD2 may be the D gene (5 bases each). CDR1 is MNHEY and CDR2 is SMNVEV in the germline V gene (reference sequence). Between the trimmed V and J ends, which lost 5 bases and 3 bases, there was a span of 14 bases. CDR3 length: 14 residues. The CDR3 protein is CASSPSRTSYEQYF. CDR3 DNA: TGTGCCAGCAGTCCTAGCCGGACAAGCTACGAGCAGTACTTC.

This rearrangement joins TRBV27 to TRBJ1-4; D gene ambiguous. V was clipped by 6 bases and J by 8 bases, with 16 bases between them. Germline loops: CDR1 MNHEY, CDR2 SMNVEV (reference sequence). This CDR3 is 14 amino acids long. This chain's CDR3 is CASSRTPREEKLFF. DNA of the CDR3: TGTGCCAGCAGCAGAACACCTCGCGAAGAAAAACTGTTTTTT.

This clonotype was counted at least ten times. This chain links TRBV29-1 with TRBJ1-2; D is possibly TRBD1 (5 bases). Trimming pared 4 bases from V and 3 bases from J, leaving 15 bases between. CDR3 length: 14 residues. Germline-derived CDR1 and CDR2 are SQVTM and ANQGSEA. The CDR3 DNA is TGCAGCGTTGGCTCCGGGGCCCCGGACTATGGCTACACCTTC. This translates into CSVGSGAPDYGYTF.

The sample holds a few counts of this clonotype. The V and J genes are TRBV20-1 and TRBJ2-1; a weak D match, TRBD2 (5 bases). V was clipped by 3 bases and J by 0 bases, with 15 bases between them. CDR3 length: 16 residues. CDR1 and CDR2 (germline): DFQATT, SNEGSKA (reference sequence). The chain's CDR3 is CSASVYGMSSYNEQFF. The CDR3 DNA reads TGCAGTGCTAGTGTTTACGGGATGAGCTCCTACAATGAGCAGTTCTTC.

This chain connects TRBV11-2 to TRBJ2-1; unclear D gene. The length of the CDR3 is 12 residues. The V end was cut by 7 bases, the J end by 7 bases, with 11 bases between. Germline CDR1 SGHAT, CDR2 FQNNGV. The CDR3 loop is CASTPVGNEQFF. The DNA for the CDR3 is TGTGCCAGCACCCCCGTGGGTAATGAGCAGTTCTTC.

CDR3 nucleotide sequence: TGCGCCAGCAGTAAAATTACCGGGACTAGCGGCGTAACAGATACGCAGTATTTT. The encoded protein is CASSKITGTSGVTDTQYF. The gene calls are TRBV23-1 and TRBJ2-3, with 11 bases identical to TRBD2. TRBV23-1 is marked as an open reading frame, function uncertain. V shed 5 bases and J 3 bases; nucleotides not matched to a gene: 13. This CDR3 region has 18 residues.

This clonotype was seen at least ten times. This chain connects TRBV29-1 to TRBJ1-2; D is possibly TRBD1 (5 bases). Trimming stripped 6 bases from V and 1 base from J, with 9 bases between. The germline CDR1 and CDR2 sequences are SQVTM and ANQGSEA. There are 12 residues in the CDR3. This chain's CDR3 is CSVGDGNYGYTF. The CDR3 DNA sequence: TGCAGCGTGGGGGACGGTAACTATGGCTACACCTTC.

There are a few counts of this clonotype. For the CDR3, the DNA is TGTGCCAGCAGCTTGGGACAGAGATACTCTATTCGACAGTACGTC. It yields the protein CASSLGQRYSIRQYV. The rearrangement joins TRBV5-6 to TRBJ2-7, with a tentative D call TRBD1 (5 bases). V was cut by 0 bases and J by 10 bases, with 20 bases left in between. The germline gives CDR1 SGHDT, CDR2 YYEEEE. The CDR3 covers 15 residues.

This clonotype has just a few counts. The J gene is TRBJ2-7, the V gene TRBV12-3 or TRBV12-4; D may correspond to TRBD1 or TRBD2 (7 bases each). Between the trimmed V and J ends, which lost 6 bases and 5 bases, there was a span of 26 bases. The CDR3 runs to 17 residues. The CDR3 DNA sequence: TGTGCCAGCAGCTCTACCCTTGGACTAGGGGGCCCGCACGAGCAGTACTTC. It codes for CASSSTLGLGGPHEQYF.